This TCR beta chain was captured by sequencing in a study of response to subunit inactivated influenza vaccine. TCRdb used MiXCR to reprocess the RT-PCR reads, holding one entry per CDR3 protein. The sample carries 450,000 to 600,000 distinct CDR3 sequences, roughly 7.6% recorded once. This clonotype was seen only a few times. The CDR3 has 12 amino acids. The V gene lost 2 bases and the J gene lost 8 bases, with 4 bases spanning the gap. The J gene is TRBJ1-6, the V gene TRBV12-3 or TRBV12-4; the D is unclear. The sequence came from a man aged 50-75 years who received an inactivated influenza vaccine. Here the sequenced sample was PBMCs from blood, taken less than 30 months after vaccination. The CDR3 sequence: CASSLTDSPLHF. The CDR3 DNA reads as TGTGCCAGCAGTTTAACCGATTCACCCCTCCACTTT.